Below, 21 T cell receptor beta chains from the same sample are listed, as sequenced in a study of T-cell memory formation after mild COVID-19 (dated by TCRdb to the early 2020s). Libraries were made using 5' RACE. Sequenced using an Illumina NovaSeq 6000. Using fastp trimming at Q25 and MiXCR clonotype assembly, TCRdb reanalyzed the public sequencing data and kept in-frame beta chains. Rows merge per CDR3 protein into single entries with the most common DNA and genes. Recorded for this sample are fewer than 500,000 distinct CDR3 sequences; around 25% of them occurred a single time. The leading ten clones occupy approximately 12% of the sample. The sequencing sample was made of PBMCs or a T cell subset sorted from them (not recorded which). These receptors originate from an adult woman who had mild COVID-19 (a few samples of this study predate the infection). The sample titles of this study are shuffled in the database, so cell type and time point are left out; the donor was told from shared clones.

V gene TRBV4-3 combines with J gene TRBJ2-3; perhaps TRBD2 as D (5 bases). Trimming removed 2 bases from V and 1 base from J, with 13 bases in between. Germline CDR1 is LGHNA and CDR2 is YSLEER. The CDR3 runs 16 residues. The CDR3 sequence is CASSQTRGSGTDTQYF. In nucleotides, the CDR3 is TGCGCCAGCAGCCAAACTAGAGGGAGCGGCACAGATACGCAGTATTTT.

This clonotype has ten or more counts. The chain carries TRBV12-3 or TRBV12-4 and TRBJ2-3; tentative D call: TRBD1 (6 bases). The CDR3 consists of 16 residues. Trimming pared 5 bases from V and 1 base from J, leaving 16 bases between. This CDR3 reads CASSNARTARTDTQYF. Here the CDR3 DNA reads TGTGCCAGCAGTAACGCCCGGACAGCCCGCACAGATACGCAGTATTTT.

This clonotype was seen more than once but under ten times. The gene calls are TRBV20-1 and TRBJ2-7; 8 bases are shared with TRBD2. The CDR3 spans 14 residues. CDR1 DFQATT and CDR2 SNEGSKA come from the germline V gene (reference sequence). V gave up 5 bases and J gave up 2 bases; unmatched junction bases: 8. CDR3 in DNA: TGCAGTGCTCAGTGGGTAGCGGGGACCTACGAGCAGTACTTC. It specifies CSAQWVAGTYEQYF.

This clonotype has a handful of counts. This chain links TRBV12-3 or TRBV12-4 with TRBJ1-2; weak D call: TRBD1 (5 bases). Trimming took off 3 bases at V and 7 bases at J, with 27 bases between the two ends. This CDR3 comprises 18 residues. The CDR3 loop reads CASSFQNLRDLKRSGYTF. CDR3 DNA sequence: TGTGCCAGCAGTTTTCAAAATCTTCGGGACCTCAAGCGTAGTGGCTACACCTTC.

In this sample, this clonotype turned up a few times. The gene calls are TRBV5-1 and TRBJ2-7; TRBD2 aligns across 8 bases. The CDR3 has 16 residues. The germline V gene encodes CDR1 SGHRS and CDR2 YFSETQ. V trimming: 0 bases; J trimming: 6 bases; junction bases outside the gene matches: 11. The CDR3 spells CASSLEPGTSSFEQYF. Written as DNA, the CDR3 is TGCGCCAGCAGCTTGGAGCCGGGGACTAGTTCGTTCGAGCAGTACTTC.

The chain has TRBV6-5 and TRBJ2-3; 7 nucleotides align to TRBD1. The length of the CDR3 is 15 residues. Germline CDR1 MNHEY, CDR2 SVGAGI. V lost 2 bases, J lost 1 base, and 3 bases stayed unmatched. The CDR3: CASSYEGTGTDTQYF. CDR3 bases: TGTGCCAGCAGTTACGAGGGGACAGGCACAGATACGCAGTATTTT.

The chain has TRBV7-9 and TRBJ1-6, with a weak D call TRBD1 (5 bases). Germline CDR1 and CDR2: SEHNR and FQNEAQ (reference sequence). V gave up 1 base and J gave up 9 bases, with 10 bases separating them. There are 14 residues in the CDR3. CDR3 coding DNA: TGTGCCAGCAGCTTAGGACAGAGAATTTCACCCCTCCACTTT. As protein: CASSLGQRISPLHF.

V gene TRBV6-2 or TRBV6-3 combines with J gene TRBJ2-1; D remains unclear. Germline V gene sequence: CDR1 MNHEY, CDR2 SVGEGT. This CDR3 has 17 residues. Trimming left V 3 bases short and J 3 bases short, with 18 bases between. Here the CDR3 DNA reads TGTGCCAGCAGTTATTCCCGGGCCACCTCGCTCTACAATGAGCAGTTCTTC. It encodes CASSYSRATSLYNEQFF.

At least ten counts were recorded for this clonotype. The CDR3 loop reads CASSLGDPLNEQFF. The CDR3 DNA sequence: TGTGCCAGCAGCTTAGGGGACCCGCTTAATGAGCAGTTCTTC. J is TRBJ2-1 and V is TRBV7-9; D possibly uses TRBD1 or TRBD2 (5 bases each). V lost 1 base and J 7 bases, leaving 11 bases between the germline ends. CDR1 and CDR2 (germline): SEHNR, FQNEAQ (reference sequence). The CDR3 is 14 residues long.

The chain uses TRBV20-1 and TRBJ1-1, with TRBD1 matching 8 bases. CDR3 length: 14 residues. The germline V gene has CDR1 DFQATT and CDR2 SNEGSKA (reference sequence). J was trimmed by 5 bases and V by 0 bases; bases with no gene match: 5. The CDR3 sequence: CSARDTQGATEAFF. CDR3 DNA: TGCAGTGCTAGAGATACTCAGGGGGCGACTGAAGCTTTCTTT.

This clonotype was observed a single time. The chain employs TRBV20-1 and TRBJ2-6; no definite D call. V lost 4 bases, J lost 0 bases, and 10 bases lay in between. Germline assignment: CDR1 DFQATT and CDR2 SNEGSKA (reference sequence). The CDR3 runs 15 residues. CDR3 residues: CSAKVAASGANVLTF. The DNA for the CDR3 is TGCAGTGCTAAGGTAGCCGCCTCTGGGGCCAACGTCCTGACTTTC.

This clonotype was seen a few times. The chain is built from TRBV7-9 and TRBJ2-3, with D possibly TRBD2 on 6 matching bases. There are 16 residues in the CDR3. Between the trimmed V and J ends, which lost 4 bases and 1 base, there was a span of 15 bases. The germline gives CDR1 SEHNR, CDR2 FQNEAQ (reference sequence). As DNA, the CDR3 is TGTGCCAGCAGCTCCATACCGGGACTGCGCACAGATACGCAGTATTTT. This codes for CASSSIPGLRTDTQYF.

This clonotype has more than one count but fewer than ten. This rearrangement joins TRBV11-2 to TRBJ1-2; 12 bases fit TRBD1. This CDR3 spans 16 amino acids. Germline V CDR1 and CDR2: SGHAT, FQNNGV. The trim removed 5 bases at V and 4 bases at J, leaving 8 bases unmatched. The CDR3 nucleotides read TGTGCCAGCAGCCCGACCGGGACAGGGGGCCTCTATGGCTACACCTTC. Translation gives CASSPTGTGGLYGYTF.

This rearrangement joins TRBV5-1 to TRBJ2-7, with 7 nucleotides matching TRBD2. This CDR3 contains 16 residues. The germline V gene has CDR1 SGHRS and CDR2 YFSETQ. The V segment lost 0 bases and the J segment 3 bases; nucleotides outside the gene matches: 9. The CDR3 DNA is TGCGCCAGCAGCTTGGTCCCTAGCGGAAACGACTACGAGCAGTACTTC. Its translation: CASSLVPSGNDYEQYF.

This chain connects TRBV4-1 to TRBJ2-7, with D tentatively TRBD2 (5 bases). Germline CDR1 reads MGHRA; CDR2 reads YSYEKL. V lost 1 base and J lost 0, with 16 bases in between. The CDR3 has 17 amino acids. CDR3 DNA sequence: TGCGCCAGCAGCCAAGCCCGTTTCGGGGATACCTCCTACGAGCAGTACTTC. Protein product: CASSQARFGDTSYEQYF.

This clonotype was recorded a few times. The V gene is TRBV7-2, the J gene TRBJ1-2; the D gene is possibly TRBD1 (5 bases). CDR1 SGHTA and CDR2 FQGNSA come from the germline V gene. V was clipped by 4 bases and J by 2 bases, with 17 bases between them. This CDR3 contains 16 residues. This chain's CDR3 is CASSSQGPALNYGYTF. The CDR3 DNA sequence: TGTGCCAGCAGCTCCCAGGGTCCAGCCTTAAACTATGGCTACACCTTC. Full variable domain (remainder filled in from reference TRBV7-2 and TRBJ1-2): GAGVSQSPSNKVTEKGKDVELRCDPISGHTALYWYRQSLGQGLEFLIYFQGNSAPDKSGLPSDRFSAERTGGSVSTLTIQRTQQEDSAVYLCASSSQGPALNYGYTFGSGTRLTVV.

V usage is TRBV7-2 and J usage is TRBJ2-5; the D gene is possibly TRBD2 (6 bases). Germline V lookup: CDR1 SGHTA, CDR2 FQGNSA. V gave up 4 bases and J gave up 5 bases, with 14 bases separating them. This CDR3 region has 14 residues. Here the CDR3 DNA reads TGTGCCAGCAGCTATGAAGCGGGTCGGGAGACCCAGTACTTC. It yields the protein CASSYEAGRETQYF.

The chain couples TRBV6-5 to TRBJ1-1; 9 bases agree with TRBD1. J lost 5 bases, V lost 6 bases, and 7 bases had no gene match. CDR3 length equals 14 residues. Per germline, CDR1 MNHEY and CDR2 SVGAGI. CDR3 residues: CASRRDRGKTEAFF. As DNA, the CDR3 is TGTGCCAGCAGGAGAGACAGGGGGAAGACTGAAGCTTTCTTT.

This clonotype turned up a few times. J is TRBJ2-3 and V is TRBV7-3; D gene uncertain. The CDR3 covers 14 residues. Germline V gene lookup returns CDR1 SGHTA and CDR2 FQGTGA. V was trimmed by 5 bases and J by 5 bases, leaving 14 bases between them. CDR3 residues: CASSATPLLDTQYF. The CDR3 DNA reads as TGTGCCAGCAGCGCCACCCCTTTACTAGATACGCAGTATTTT.

Only a few counts were recorded for this clonotype. V and J are TRBV2 and TRBJ1-4; no clear D. CDR1 is SNHLY and CDR2 is FYNNEI in the germline V gene. Deletions cut 6 bases from V and 7 bases from J, with 6 bases between. The CDR3 sequence is 11 residues long. CDR3 in amino acids: CASRRSEKLFF. The DNA for the CDR3 is TGTGCCAGCAGGAGGAGTGAAAAACTGTTTTTT.

This chain joins TRBV5-5 and TRBJ2-6; unclear D gene. There are 17 residues in the CDR3. Germline V lookup: CDR1 SGHKS, CDR2 YYEKEE (reference sequence). With 0 bases removed from V and 1 base from J, the gap between germline ends came to 11 bases. The CDR3, as DNA: TGTGCCAGCAGCTTGGTGGGCAGATTGTCTGGGGCCAACGTCCTGACTTTC. This sequence encodes CASSLVGRLSGANVLTF.